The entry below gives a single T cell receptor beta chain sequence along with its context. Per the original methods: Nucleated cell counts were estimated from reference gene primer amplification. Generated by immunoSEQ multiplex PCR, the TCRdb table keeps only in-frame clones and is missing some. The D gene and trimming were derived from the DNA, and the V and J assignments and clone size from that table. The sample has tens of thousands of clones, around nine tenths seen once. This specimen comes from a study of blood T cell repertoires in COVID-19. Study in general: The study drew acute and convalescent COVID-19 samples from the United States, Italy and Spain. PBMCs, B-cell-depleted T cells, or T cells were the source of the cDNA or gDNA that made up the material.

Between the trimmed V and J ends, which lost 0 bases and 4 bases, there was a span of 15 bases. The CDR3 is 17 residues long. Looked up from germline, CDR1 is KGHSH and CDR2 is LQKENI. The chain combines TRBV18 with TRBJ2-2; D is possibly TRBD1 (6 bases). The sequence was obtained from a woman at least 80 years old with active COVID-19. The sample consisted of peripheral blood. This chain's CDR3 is CASSPPIGQGSTGELFF. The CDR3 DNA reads TGTGCCAGCTCACCACCGATCGGGCAGGGGAGCACCGGGGAGCTGTTTTTT.